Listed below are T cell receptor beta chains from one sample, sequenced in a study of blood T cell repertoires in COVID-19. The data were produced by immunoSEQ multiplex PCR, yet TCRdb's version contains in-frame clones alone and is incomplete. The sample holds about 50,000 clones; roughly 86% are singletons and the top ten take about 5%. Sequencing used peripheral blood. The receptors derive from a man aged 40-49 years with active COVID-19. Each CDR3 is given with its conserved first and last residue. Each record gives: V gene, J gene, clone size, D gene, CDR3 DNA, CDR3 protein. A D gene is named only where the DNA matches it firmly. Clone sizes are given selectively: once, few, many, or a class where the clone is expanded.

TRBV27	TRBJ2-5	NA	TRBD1	TGTGCCAGCAGGGGTAACAGGGGGCAAGAGACCCAGTACTTC	CASRGNRGQETQYF
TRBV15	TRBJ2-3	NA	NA	TGTGCCACCAGCAGAGAAGTAGAAAGCACAGATACGCAGTATTTT	CATSREVESTDTQYF
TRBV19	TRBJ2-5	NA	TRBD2	TGTGCCAGTAGTATCCAGGGAGGGCAAGAGACCCAGTACTTC	CASSIQGGQETQYF
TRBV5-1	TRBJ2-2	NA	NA	TGCGCCAGCAGAACAGCGGGGAACACCGGGGAGCTGTTTTTT	CASRTAGNTGELFF
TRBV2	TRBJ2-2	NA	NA	TGTGCCAGCAGTGAGGGCAGGAACACCGGGGAGCTGTTTTTT	CASSEGRNTGELFF
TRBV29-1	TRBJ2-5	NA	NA	TGCAGCGTTGAAGTAAACGGGGTTCGCAAAGAGACCCAGTACTTC	CSVEVNGVRKETQYF
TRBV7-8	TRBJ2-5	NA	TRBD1	TGTGCCAGCAGCTTAGACTGGACAGGGGGCGAGACCCAGTACTTC	CASSLDWTGGETQYF
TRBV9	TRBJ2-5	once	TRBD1	TGTGCCAGCAGCGTAGTCCCTTGGGCAGGGGGCTATCAAGAGACCCAGTACTTC	CASSVVPWAGGYQETQYF
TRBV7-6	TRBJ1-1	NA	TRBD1	TGTGCCAGCAGCCTCCCGACAGGGGAGGAAGCTTTCTTT	CASSLPTGEEAFF
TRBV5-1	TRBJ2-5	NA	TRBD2	TGCGCCAGCAGCACGGGACTAGTCCAAGAGACCCAGTACTTC	CASSTGLVQETQYF
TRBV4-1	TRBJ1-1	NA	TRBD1	TGCGCCAGCAGCCAAGGACAGGGGCTGAACACTGAAGCTTTCTTT	CASSQGQGLNTEAFF
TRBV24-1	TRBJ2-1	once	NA	TGTGCCACCAGTGATCACCGCCGGCGGTCCAGCGCCTCCGGGGAGCAGTTCTTC	CATSDHRRRSSASGEQFF
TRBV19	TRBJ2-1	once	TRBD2	TGTGCCAGTAGTATAACTAGCGGGAGCAATGAGCAGTTCTTC	CASSITSGSNEQFF
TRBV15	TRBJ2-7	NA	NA	TGTGCCACCAGCAGAGATAGAGGCTACGAGCAGTACTTC	CATSRDRGYEQYF
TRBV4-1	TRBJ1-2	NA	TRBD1	TGCGCCAGCAGCCAAGACAAGAGGGACAGGGTTAGTATCTTC	CASSQDKRDRVSIF
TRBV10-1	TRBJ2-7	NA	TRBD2	TGCGCCAGCAGTGATCGGCTAGCGGGTGCTGGGGAGCAGTACTTC	CASSDRLAGAGEQYF
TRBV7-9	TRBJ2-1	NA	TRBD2	TGTGCCAGCAGCTTATCTGCGGGAGGTAGTAATGAGCAGTTCTTC	CASSLSAGGSNEQFF
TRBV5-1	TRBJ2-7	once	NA	TGCGCCAGCAGCCCGGACAGCTACGAGCAGTACTTC	CASSPDSYEQYF
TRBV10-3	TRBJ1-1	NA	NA	TGTGCCATCAGTGAGTCCGAGCTCATGAACACTGAAGCTTTCTTT	CAISESELMNTEAFF
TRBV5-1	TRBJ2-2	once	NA	TGCGCCAGCAGCTTGGGGCAGGGAAACACCGGGGAGCTGTTTTTT	CASSLGQGNTGELFF
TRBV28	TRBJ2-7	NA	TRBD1	TGTGCCAGCAGGCCCCCGGGACAGGGAAGTGAAGAGCAGTACTTC	CASRPPGQGSEEQYF
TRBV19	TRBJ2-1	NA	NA	TGTGCCAGTAGTTACAGGGAACAACCCTACAATGAGCAGTTCTTC	CASSYREQPYNEQFF
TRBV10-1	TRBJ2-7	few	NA	TGCGCCAGCAGTGAGTCGGGCGACGGTGGCTACGAGCAGTACTTC	CASSESGDGGYEQYF
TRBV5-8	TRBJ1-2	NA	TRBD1	TGTGCCAGCAGCTCCGACAGGGGGTACTATGGCTACACCTTC	CASSSDRGYYGYTF
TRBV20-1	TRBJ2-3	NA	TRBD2	TGCAGTGCTAGTGTTCCTAGCGGGAGTGGAGATACGCAGTATTTT	CSASVPSGSGDTQYF
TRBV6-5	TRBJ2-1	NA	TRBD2	TGTGCCAGCGGGACTAGCCGTACAAATGAGCAGTTCTTC	CASGTSRTNEQFF
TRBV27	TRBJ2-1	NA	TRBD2	TGTGCCAGCAGTGGAGGGGACAGGCTTAGCGGGAGGACCTACAATGAGCAGTTCTTC	CASSGGDRLSGRTYNEQFF
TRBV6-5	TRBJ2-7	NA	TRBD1	TGTGCCAGCAGCGCGACAGGGGCCTCCTACGAGCAGTACTTC	CASSATGASYEQYF